A selection of T cell receptor beta chains follows, all from one sample in a study of T cell changes during pregnancy in multiple sclerosis. Libraries were prepared by immunoSEQ multiplex PCR; TCRdb keeps only in-frame clonotypes and omits some of them. The sample lists around 57,000 clones; over 80% were seen once. The source material was peripheral blood, sampled in the first trimester of pregnancy. The receptors were sampled from a female donor in good health, enrolled as a control in a pregnancy study. Each CDR3 is given with its conserved first and last residue.

v_gene: TRBV7-9; CDR3aa: CASSLYTDAPSGDTQYF
v_gene: TRBV4-3; CDR3aa: CASSQDYSSGANVLTF
v_gene: TRBV10-3; CDR3aa: CATGGQGIYEQYF
v_gene: TRBV6-5; CDR3aa: CASSNRVSSGNTIYF
v_gene: TRBV5-1; CDR3aa: CASSLVPGVTGELFF
v_gene: TRBV27; CDR3aa: CASSRQGDNQPQHF
v_gene: TRBV11-3; CDR3aa: CASSLDGGANTEAFF
v_gene: TRBV27; CDR3aa: CASSLTSTTEAFF
v_gene: TRBV9; CDR3aa: CASRGGGATDTQYF
v_gene: TRBV7-8; CDR3aa: CASSLRTGFMNTEAFF
v_gene: TRBV2; CDR3aa: CASTGQGHDTQYF
v_gene: TRBV6-5; CDR3aa: CASSPGQNFEAFF
v_gene: TRBV5-3; CDR3aa: CARSLGRVNTEAFF
v_gene: TRBV29-1; CDR3aa: CSVVGGRDGVLNYGYTF